The rows below give T cell receptor beta chains drawn from one sample of a study of blood T cells in healthy people across ages. In TCRdb, the 5' RACE reads were re-called with MiXCR into one record per CDR3 protein. Among over 1.5 million distinct CDR3 sequences listed, around half were seen once. The sequencing sample was made of blood. These receptors all come from a woman aged 40 to 50 in good health. Both conserved end residues are part of each CDR3. Fields, in order: D gene, clone size, J gene, V gene, CDR3 DNA, CDR3 protein. D genes are given only for firm matches. Not all rows give a size; the values are once, few, many and, for expanded clones, a class.

d_call: -
clone_size: -
j_call: TRBJ2-1
v_call: TRBV6-5
cdr3_nt: TGTGCCAGCAGTTATAGCTGGGGTAGCTCCTACAATGAGCAGTTCTTC
cdr3_aa: CASSYSWGSSYNEQFF

d_call: -
clone_size: -
j_call: TRBJ2-5
v_call: TRBV12-5
cdr3_nt: TGTGCTAGTGGTTTGGGAAACAGGGAGGAGGAGACCCAGTACTTC
cdr3_aa: CASGLGNREEETQYF

d_call: -
clone_size: few
j_call: TRBJ2-7
v_call: TRBV27
cdr3_nt: TGTGCCAGCAGTCCACAGGGGGGGGCATTCTACGAGCAGTACTTC
cdr3_aa: CASSPQGGAFYEQYF

d_call: -
clone_size: -
j_call: TRBJ2-6
v_call: TRBV25-1
cdr3_nt: TGTGCCAGCGGCGACCTCGGGGCCAACGTCCTGACTTTC
cdr3_aa: CASGDLGANVLTF

d_call: -
clone_size: few
j_call: TRBJ2-1
v_call: TRBV20-1
cdr3_nt: TGCAGTGCTAGAGGGTCGCTCGAGCAGTTCTTC
cdr3_aa: CSARGSLEQFF

d_call: TRBD1
clone_size: -
j_call: TRBJ1-2
v_call: TRBV28
cdr3_nt: TGTGCCAGCACCTCACAGGGGGCGCATTATGGCTACACCTTC
cdr3_aa: CASTSQGAHYGYTF

d_call: TRBD2
clone_size: few
j_call: TRBJ2-7
v_call: TRBV20-1
cdr3_nt: TGCAGTGCTAGGGGGACTACCTACGAGCAGTACTTC
cdr3_aa: CSARGTTYEQYF

d_call: -
clone_size: -
j_call: TRBJ2-7
v_call: TRBV4-3
cdr3_nt: TGCGCCAGCAGCCGTGATCGATCGGGGGAGCAGTACTTC
cdr3_aa: CASSRDRSGEQYF

d_call: TRBD1
clone_size: few
j_call: TRBJ1-2
v_call: TRBV7-2
cdr3_nt: TGTGCCAGCAGCTCACAGGGGGGGGATGGCTACACCTTC
cdr3_aa: CASSSQGGDGYTF

d_call: -
clone_size: -
j_call: TRBJ2-3
v_call: TRBV5-1
cdr3_nt: TGCGCCAGCAGCTTGTTTGAGTCCTCTGCAGATGCGCAGTATTTT
cdr3_aa: CASSLFESSADAQYF

d_call: TRBD2
clone_size: -
j_call: TRBJ2-4
v_call: TRBV20-1
cdr3_nt: TGCAGTGCTAGCGGGAGGGTGGCCAAAAACATTCAGTACTTC
cdr3_aa: CSASGRVAKNIQYF

d_call: TRBD1
clone_size: few
j_call: TRBJ1-5
v_call: TRBV6-5
cdr3_nt: TGTGCCAGCTCACCGGACAGGGGGAACAATCAGCCCCAGCATTTT
cdr3_aa: CASSPDRGNNQPQHF

d_call: TRBD2
clone_size: once
j_call: TRBJ2-1
v_call: TRBV15
cdr3_nt: TGTGTCACCAGCAGACATACTAGCGGGGGAGGGAATGAGCAGTTCTTC
cdr3_aa: CVTSRHTSGGGNEQFF

d_call: -
clone_size: -
j_call: TRBJ2-2
v_call: TRBV7-2
cdr3_nt: TGTGCCAGCAGCTTTATAGGGACAAGGACCGGGGAGCTGTTTTTT
cdr3_aa: CASSFIGTRTGELFF

d_call: TRBD2
clone_size: -
j_call: TRBJ2-3
v_call: TRBV7-6
cdr3_nt: TGTGCCAGCAGCCGAACCGGACTAGCGAGCACAGATACGCAGTATTTT
cdr3_aa: CASSRTGLASTDTQYF

d_call: -
clone_size: -
j_call: TRBJ2-3
v_call: TRBV20-1
cdr3_nt: TGCAGTGCTAGCCCCCTCCCAGATACGCAGTATTTT
cdr3_aa: CSASPLPDTQYF

d_call: TRBD1
clone_size: -
j_call: TRBJ1-2
v_call: TRBV6-6
cdr3_nt: TGTGCCAGCAGTTTTATAGGGGGCGCGTACGACTACACCTTC
cdr3_aa: CASSFIGGAYDYTF

d_call: -
clone_size: few
j_call: TRBJ2-5
v_call: TRBV12-3/TRBV12-4
cdr3_nt: TGTGCCAGCAGTTTAGCGGACAGTGGGGAGACCCAGTACTTC
cdr3_aa: CASSLADSGETQYF

d_call: TRBD1
clone_size: once
j_call: TRBJ1-5
v_call: TRBV20-1
cdr3_nt: TGCAGTGCTTTGAAAGGACAGGCGCATAGCAATCAGCCCCAGCATTTT
cdr3_aa: CSALKGQAHSNQPQHF

d_call: TRBD1
clone_size: -
j_call: TRBJ1-5
v_call: TRBV20-1
cdr3_nt: TGCAGTGCTAGATACACCGGGACAGCTCAGCCCCAGCATTTT
cdr3_aa: CSARYTGTAQPQHF

d_call: TRBD1
clone_size: -
j_call: TRBJ1-5
v_call: TRBV27
cdr3_nt: TGTGCCAGCAGTTTATCGACAGGGGAAATCAATCAGCCCCAGCATTTT
cdr3_aa: CASSLSTGEINQPQHF

d_call: -
clone_size: few
j_call: TRBJ2-3
v_call: TRBV6-1
cdr3_nt: TGTGCCAGCAGTGAAGCGCTATCGAGGGGCGGGTCAGATACGCAGTATTTT
cdr3_aa: CASSEALSRGGSDTQYF

d_call: TRBD2
clone_size: -
j_call: TRBJ2-1
v_call: TRBV20-1
cdr3_nt: TGCAGTGCTGACGGGACTAGCTACAATGAGCAGTTCTTC
cdr3_aa: CSADGTSYNEQFF

d_call: -
clone_size: -
j_call: TRBJ2-5
v_call: TRBV20-1
cdr3_nt: TGCAGTGCTAGAGATTACAGGAGTGTAGAGACCCAGTACTTC
cdr3_aa: CSARDYRSVETQYF

d_call: -
clone_size: few
j_call: TRBJ1-1
v_call: TRBV20-1
cdr3_nt: TGCAGTGCTAGTAGGCAGCCAAACACTGAAGCTTTCTTT
cdr3_aa: CSASRQPNTEAFF

d_call: -
clone_size: -
j_call: TRBJ2-7
v_call: TRBV29-1
cdr3_nt: TGCAGCGTAGCCGTTCTTGAGCTTCCCCCCTACGAGCAGTACTTC
cdr3_aa: CSVAVLELPPYEQYF

d_call: -
clone_size: -
j_call: TRBJ2-5
v_call: TRBV2
cdr3_nt: TGTGCCAGCAATCCTCGGGTTCTTAGGACCCAGTACTTC
cdr3_aa: CASNPRVLRTQYF

d_call: TRBD1
clone_size: few
j_call: TRBJ2-5
v_call: TRBV3-1
cdr3_nt: TGTGCCAGCAGCCTTCGGACAGGGCTGACACAAGAGACCCAGTACTTC
cdr3_aa: CASSLRTGLTQETQYF

d_call: -
clone_size: few
j_call: TRBJ1-6
v_call: TRBV7-6
cdr3_nt: TGTGCCAGCAGCTTGGGTGTCTATAATTCACCCCTCCACTTT
cdr3_aa: CASSLGVYNSPLHF

d_call: TRBD1
clone_size: few
j_call: TRBJ1-5
v_call: TRBV27
cdr3_nt: TGTGCCAGCAGTCACACAGGGGTCGGGCAGCCCCAGCATTTT
cdr3_aa: CASSHTGVGQPQHF

d_call: -
clone_size: -
j_call: TRBJ2-3
v_call: TRBV20-1
cdr3_nt: TGCAGTGCTAGAGCGGCCCAGGGGACCACAGAGACGCAGTATTTT
cdr3_aa: CSARAAQGTTETQYF